This T cell receptor (beta chain) emerged from a study of cytomegalovirus exposure and HLA in healthy donors. Primers for the PCR totalled 60 Vbeta and 13 Jbeta. Clones were sequenced by immunoSEQ multiplex PCR, and TCRdb holds only the in-frame ones, with some missing. The sample yields about 160,000 clones, 80% to 85% seen once. The junction had 8 bases not matched to a gene; V was cut back by 5 bases and J by 3 bases. There are 15 residues in the CDR3. Germline CDR1 and CDR2: MDHEN and SYDVKM. This rearrangement joins TRBV28 to TRBJ2-7; 9 bases match TRBD1. The clonotype comes from a male donor in good health and CMV-seropositive. The sequencing input was PBMCs. CDR3 nucleotide sequence: TGTGCCAGCAGTCCCTCCTGGACAGGGGTCTACGAGCAGTACTTC. It translates to CASSPSWTGVYEQYF.